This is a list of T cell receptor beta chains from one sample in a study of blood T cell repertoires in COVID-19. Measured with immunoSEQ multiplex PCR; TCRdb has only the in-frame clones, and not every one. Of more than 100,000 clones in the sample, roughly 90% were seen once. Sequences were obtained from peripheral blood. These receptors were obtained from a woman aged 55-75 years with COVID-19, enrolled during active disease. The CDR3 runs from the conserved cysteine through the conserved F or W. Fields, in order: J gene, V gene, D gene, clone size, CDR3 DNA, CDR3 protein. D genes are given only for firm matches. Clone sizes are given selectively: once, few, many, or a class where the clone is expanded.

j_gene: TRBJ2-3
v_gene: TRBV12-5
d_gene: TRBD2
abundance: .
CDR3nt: TGTGCTAGTGCCCCCCCAAGAGACGGCAGGAGCGGGGTGACAGACACGCAGTATTTT
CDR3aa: CASAPPRDGRSGVTDTQYF

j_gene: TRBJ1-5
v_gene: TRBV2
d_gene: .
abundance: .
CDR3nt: TGTGCCAGCAGTGATTGGGGCGGGGGTCAGCCCCAGCATTTT
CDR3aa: CASSDWGGGQPQHF

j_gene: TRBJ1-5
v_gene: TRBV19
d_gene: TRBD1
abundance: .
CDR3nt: TGTGCCAGTAGTATTACAGGGGGCAATCAGCCCCAGCATTTT
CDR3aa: CASSITGGNQPQHF

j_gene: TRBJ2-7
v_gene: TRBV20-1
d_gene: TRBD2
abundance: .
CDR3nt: TGCAGTGCTAGTCCGGACGGGGGGGACCTCCTAACGATCGAGCAGTACTTC
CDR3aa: CSASPDGGDLLTIEQYF

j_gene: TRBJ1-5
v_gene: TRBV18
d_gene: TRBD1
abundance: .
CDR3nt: TGTGCCAGCTCACCTCTAGGACAGGGCGGACAGCCCCAGCATTTT
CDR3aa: CASSPLGQGGQPQHF

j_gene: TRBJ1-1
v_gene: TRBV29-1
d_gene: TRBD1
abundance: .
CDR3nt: TGCAGCGTTTATGATCCGGGACAGGTGAACACTGAAGCTTTCTTT
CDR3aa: CSVYDPGQVNTEAFF

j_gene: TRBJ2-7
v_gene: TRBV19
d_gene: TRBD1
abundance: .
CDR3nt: TGTGCCAGTAGTTTCCGGGACAGAGCCTACGAGCAGTACTTC
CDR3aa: CASSFRDRAYEQYF

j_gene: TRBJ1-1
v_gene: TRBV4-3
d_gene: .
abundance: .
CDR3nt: TGCGCCAGCAGCCAGGAACTCAGGGGTTACACTGAAGCTTTCTTT
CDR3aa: CASSQELRGYTEAFF

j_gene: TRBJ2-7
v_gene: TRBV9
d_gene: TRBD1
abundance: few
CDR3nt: TGTGCCAGCAGCCCACCGAGACAGGGGGCTGCCGAGCAGTACTTC
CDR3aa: CASSPPRQGAAEQYF

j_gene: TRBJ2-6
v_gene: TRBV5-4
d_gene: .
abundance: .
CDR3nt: TGTGCCACCCGCCGGGACATCAGCTCTGGGGCCAACGTCCTGACTTTC
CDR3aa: CATRRDISSGANVLTF

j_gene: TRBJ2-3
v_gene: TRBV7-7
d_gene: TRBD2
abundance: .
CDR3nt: TGTGCGAGTTCTAGCGGGGGTGCAGATACGCAGTATTTT
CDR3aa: CASSSGGADTQYF

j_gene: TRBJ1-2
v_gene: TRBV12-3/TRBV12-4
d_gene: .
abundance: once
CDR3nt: TGTGCCAGCAGTTTTTCCAGGGCTGGCTACACCTTC
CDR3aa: CASSFSRAGYTF

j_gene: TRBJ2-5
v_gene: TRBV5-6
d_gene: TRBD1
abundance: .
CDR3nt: TGTGCCAGCAGCTTGGATCGGACAGGATACCAAGAGACCCAGTACTTC
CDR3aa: CASSLDRTGYQETQYF

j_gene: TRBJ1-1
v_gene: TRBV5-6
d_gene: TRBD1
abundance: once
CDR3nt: TGTGCCAGCAGCTCCCGCCAAGGGGGCATGAACACTGAAGCTTTCTTT
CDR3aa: CASSSRQGGMNTEAFF

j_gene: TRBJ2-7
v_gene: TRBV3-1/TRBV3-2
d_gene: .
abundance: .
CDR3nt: TGTGCCAGCAGCCTAGGGGGAATCGGCTACGAGCAGTACTTC
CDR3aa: CASSLGGIGYEQYF

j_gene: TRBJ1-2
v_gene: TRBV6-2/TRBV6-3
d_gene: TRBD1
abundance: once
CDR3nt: TGTGCCAGCAGTCAAACAGGGGATGGCTACACCTTC
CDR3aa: CASSQTGDGYTF

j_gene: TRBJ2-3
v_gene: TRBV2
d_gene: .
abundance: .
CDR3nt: TGTGCCAGCCGGGGGAGAGGCGCAGATACGCAGTATTTT
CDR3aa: CASRGRGADTQYF

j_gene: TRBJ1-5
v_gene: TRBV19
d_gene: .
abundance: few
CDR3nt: TGTGCCAGTAGTACCACAGGATTCAATCAGCCCCAGCATTTT
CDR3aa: CASSTTGFNQPQHF

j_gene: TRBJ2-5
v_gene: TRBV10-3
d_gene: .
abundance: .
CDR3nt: TGTGCCATCAGTGAGATGGCGGGACAAGAGACCCAGTACTTC
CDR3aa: CAISEMAGQETQYF

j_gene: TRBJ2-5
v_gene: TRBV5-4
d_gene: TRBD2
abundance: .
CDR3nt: TGTGCCAGCAGATCTAGCGGGGGGGCGGAGACCCAGTACTTC
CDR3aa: CASRSSGGAETQYF

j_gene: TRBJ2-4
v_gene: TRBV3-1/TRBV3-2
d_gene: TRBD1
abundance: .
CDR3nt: TGTGCCAGCAGCCAAAAACAGGGGGCCGGTGGCAAAAACATTCAGTACTTC
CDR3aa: CASSQKQGAGGKNIQYF

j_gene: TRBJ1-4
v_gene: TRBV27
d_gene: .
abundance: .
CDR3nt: TGTGCCAGCAGAATGATGGGCCTACCACGTTTGGTTAAACTGTTTTTT
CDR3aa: CASRMMGLPRLVKLFF

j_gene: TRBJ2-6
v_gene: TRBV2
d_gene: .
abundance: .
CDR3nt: TGTGCCAGCAGTGAACAGGGGTCTGGGGCCAACGTCCTGACTTTC
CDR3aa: CASSEQGSGANVLTF

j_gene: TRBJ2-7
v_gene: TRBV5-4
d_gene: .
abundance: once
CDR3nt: TGTGCCTACGGGTCCTACGAGCAGTACTTC
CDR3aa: CAYGSYEQYF

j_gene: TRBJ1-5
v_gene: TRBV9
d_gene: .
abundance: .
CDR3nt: TGTGCCAGCAGCGTAGGTCCGGAGGAGTATAGCAATCAGCCCCAGCATTTT
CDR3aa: CASSVGPEEYSNQPQHF

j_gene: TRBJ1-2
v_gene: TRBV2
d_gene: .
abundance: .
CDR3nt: TGTGCCAGCAGTGAAAACAGGGTGTATGGCTACACCTTC
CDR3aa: CASSENRVYGYTF

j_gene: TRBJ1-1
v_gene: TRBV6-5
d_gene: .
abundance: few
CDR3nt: TGTGCCAGCAGTTACTCGTCAGGGGCCACTGAAGCTTTCTTT
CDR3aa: CASSYSSGATEAFF

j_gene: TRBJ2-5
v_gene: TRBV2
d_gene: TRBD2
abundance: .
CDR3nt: TGTGCCAGCAGCGAAACTAGCGGGGTTTGGGAGACCCAGTACTTC
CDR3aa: CASSETSGVWETQYF

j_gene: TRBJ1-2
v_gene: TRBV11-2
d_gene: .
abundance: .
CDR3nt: TGTGCCAGCAGCTCGTTAAGGGGGGGGATCCGGTCGGACTATGGCTACACCTTC
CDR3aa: CASSSLRGGIRSDYGYTF

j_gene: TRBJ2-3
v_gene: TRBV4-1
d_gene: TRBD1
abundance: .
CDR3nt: TGCGCCAGCAGCCAAGATGGAGGACAGGGGGCTTTTTCCTATAGCACAGATACGCAGTATTTT
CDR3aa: CASSQDGGQGAFSYSTDTQYF

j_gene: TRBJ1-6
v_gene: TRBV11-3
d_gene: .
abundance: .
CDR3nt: TGTGCCAGCAGCCGGGTCCATAATTCACCCCTCCACTTT
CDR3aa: CASSRVHNSPLHF

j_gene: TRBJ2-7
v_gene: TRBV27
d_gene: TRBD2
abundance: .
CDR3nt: TGTGCCAGCAGTTTATACGGCGGGGGGGCCTACGAGCAGTACTTC
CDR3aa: CASSLYGGGAYEQYF

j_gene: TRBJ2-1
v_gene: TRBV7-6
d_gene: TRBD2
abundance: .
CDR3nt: TGTGCCAGCAGCCCCCCGGGGGGAGGGAGCTACAATGAGCAGTTCTTC
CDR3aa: CASSPPGGGSYNEQFF

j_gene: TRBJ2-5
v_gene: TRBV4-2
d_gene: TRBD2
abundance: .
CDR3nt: TGTGCCAGCAGCGACACCCCTTCTAGCGGACTTTCTTGGACCCAGTACTTC
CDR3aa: CASSDTPSSGLSWTQYF

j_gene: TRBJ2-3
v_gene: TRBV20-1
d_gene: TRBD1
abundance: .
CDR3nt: TGCAGTGCTAGTACCCTTGCCGGGACAGACGATACGCAGTATTTT
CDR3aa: CSASTLAGTDDTQYF

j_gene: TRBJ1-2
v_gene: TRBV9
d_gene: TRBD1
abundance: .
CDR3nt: TGTGCCAGCAGCGTAGGTGGGACAGGGGGCCACTATGGCTACACCTTC
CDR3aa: CASSVGGTGGHYGYTF

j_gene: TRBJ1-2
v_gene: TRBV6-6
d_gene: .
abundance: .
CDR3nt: TGTGCCAGCAGTTCTGAGGGTGGCTACACCTTC
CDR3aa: CASSSEGGYTF

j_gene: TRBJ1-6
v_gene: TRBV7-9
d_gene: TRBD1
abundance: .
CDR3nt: TGTGCCAGCAGCTTAGGCGGACAGGGCGGTTCACCCCTCCACTTT
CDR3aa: CASSLGGQGGSPLHF

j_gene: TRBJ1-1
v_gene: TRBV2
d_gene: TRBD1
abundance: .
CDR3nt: TGTGCCAGCCCTCCGGGGGGGACAGCATTGAACACTGAAGCTTTCTTT
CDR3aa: CASPPGGTALNTEAFF

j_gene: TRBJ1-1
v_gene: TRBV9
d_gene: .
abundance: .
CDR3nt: TGTGCCAGCAGCGTAGCTACCTTGAACACTGAAGCTTTCTTT
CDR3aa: CASSVATLNTEAFF

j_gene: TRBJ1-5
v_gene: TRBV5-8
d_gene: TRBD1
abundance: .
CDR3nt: TGTGCCAGCAGCATGGGACAGGGGGCGTTCCAGCCCCAGCATTTT
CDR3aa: CASSMGQGAFQPQHF

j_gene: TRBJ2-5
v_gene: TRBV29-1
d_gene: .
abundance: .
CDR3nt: TGCAGCGTTGAGGAACAGGGGACCCAGTACTTC
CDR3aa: CSVEEQGTQYF

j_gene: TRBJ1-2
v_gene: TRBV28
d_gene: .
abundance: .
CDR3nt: TGTGCCAGCAGTTTGGGTGGCTCAGGGATTGGGGGCTACACCTTC
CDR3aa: CASSLGGSGIGGYTF

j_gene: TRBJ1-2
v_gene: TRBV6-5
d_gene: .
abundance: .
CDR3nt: TGTGCCAGCAGTTACTCTTTTCAGGGGCTGAGTAGCTACACCTTC
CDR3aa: CASSYSFQGLSSYTF

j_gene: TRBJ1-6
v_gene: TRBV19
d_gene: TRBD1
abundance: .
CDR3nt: TGTGCCAGTAGAGTACAGGGGGCAGGTTCACCCCTCCACTTT
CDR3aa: CASRVQGAGSPLHF

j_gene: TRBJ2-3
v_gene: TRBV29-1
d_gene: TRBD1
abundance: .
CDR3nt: TGCAGCGTTCACGGGACAGCTTCAGATACGCAGTATTTT
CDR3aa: CSVHGTASDTQYF

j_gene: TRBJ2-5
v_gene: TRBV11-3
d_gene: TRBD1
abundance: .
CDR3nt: TGTGCCAGCAGCTTCACAGGGGAAGAGACCCAGTACTTC
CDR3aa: CASSFTGEETQYF

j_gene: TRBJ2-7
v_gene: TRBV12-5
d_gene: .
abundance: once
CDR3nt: TGTGCTAGTGGACAAACGGGACAAACCTACGAGCAGTACTTC
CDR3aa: CASGQTGQTYEQYF

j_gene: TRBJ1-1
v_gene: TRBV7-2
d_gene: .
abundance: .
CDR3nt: TGTGCCAGTTCCGGACGGGGAAACACTGAAGCTTTCTTT
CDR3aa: CASSGRGNTEAFF

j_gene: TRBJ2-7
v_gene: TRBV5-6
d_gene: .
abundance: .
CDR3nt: TGTGCCAGCAGCTCGGGGGACTCCTACTACGAGCAGTACTTC
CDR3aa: CASSSGDSYYEQYF

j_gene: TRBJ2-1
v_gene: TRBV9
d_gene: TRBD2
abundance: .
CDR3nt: TGTGCCAGCAGCCCCCGGACTAGCGGGGGGGGCCATGAGCAGTTCTTC
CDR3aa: CASSPRTSGGGHEQFF

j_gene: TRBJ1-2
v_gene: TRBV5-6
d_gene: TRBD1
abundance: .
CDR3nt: TGTGCCAGCAGCCCACACCGCTGGACAGGGGGCTATGGCTACACCTTC
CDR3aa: CASSPHRWTGGYGYTF

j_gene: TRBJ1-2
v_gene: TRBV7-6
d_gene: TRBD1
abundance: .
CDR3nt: TGTGCCAGCAGCCCCCGGGGACAGGAGAGATCCGGTGGCTACACCTTC
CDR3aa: CASSPRGQERSGGYTF

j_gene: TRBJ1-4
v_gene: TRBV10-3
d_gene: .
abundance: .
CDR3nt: TGTGCCATCAGTGGCGGGACAACTAATGAAAAACTGTTTTTT
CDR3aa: CAISGGTTNEKLFF

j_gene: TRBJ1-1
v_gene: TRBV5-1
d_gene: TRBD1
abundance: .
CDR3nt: TGCGCCAGCAGCTTGGGCCCAGGGGGGAACACTGAAGCTTTCTTT
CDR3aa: CASSLGPGGNTEAFF

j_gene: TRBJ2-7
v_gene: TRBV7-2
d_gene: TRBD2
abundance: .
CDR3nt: TGTGCCAGCAGCTTAGCCGGGACGGGGGGCTACGAGCAGTACTTC
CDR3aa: CASSLAGTGGYEQYF

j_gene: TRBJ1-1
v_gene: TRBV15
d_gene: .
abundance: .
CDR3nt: TGTGCCACCAGCAGAGGAGGACTCAGGAACACTGAAGCTTTCTTT
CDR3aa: CATSRGGLRNTEAFF